Sequencing of this T cell receptor beta chain was carried out in a study of T-cell memory formation after mild COVID-19. On the study more broadly: TCR clusters largely stayed donor specific.

MiXCR, run by TCRdb on the 5' RACE reads, gives a single entry per CDR3 protein. Among over 55,000 distinct CDR3 sequences listed, more than 8% were seen once. The germline V and J ends were trimmed by 1 base and 0 bases, with 10 bases remaining between them. CDR1 and CDR2 (germline): SGHRS, YFSETQ. The CDR3 length is 15 residues. This clonotype was counted between two and nine times. Its antigen is unknown. Study-wide results and limits: CD4/CD8 balance characterized clones contracting day 15 to 85, and CD4+ skew characterized later expanders. Nothing showed for sure that second-wave clones peaking on day 37 were SARS-CoV-2 specific. Researchers report contracting CD4+ clones mostly in CM and EM, with CD8+ clones in EMRA.

The chain combines TRBV5-1 with TRBJ1-1; D might be TRBD1 (6 bases). The clonotype comes from a man aged 18 to 29 who had mild COVID-19 (a few samples of this study predate the infection). Cell type and time point are not known. Specimen: PBMCs or a T cell subset sorted from them (not recorded which). The CDR3 spells CASSLNPGVNTEAFF. In nucleotides, the CDR3 is TGCGCCAGCAGCTTGAACCCAGGGGTGAACACTGAAGCTTTCTTT.